Listed here is a single TCR beta chain. This clone showed up just a few times. There is no known antigen for this receptor. There are no base qualities to consult, and no much larger clone falls within one base. This sample stems from a study of T cell changes during pregnancy in multiple sclerosis (dated by TCRdb to the late 2010s). With respect to the entire study: The study examined how the T cell repertoire changed over the course of pregnancy in women with multiple sclerosis.

To prepare the library, the immunoSEQ multiplex PCR assay was applied. As stored in TCRdb, this immuneACCESS dataset retains in-frame rearrangements with V and J assigned. A fraction of the clones does not appear; measured against another copy, unresolved V genes explain less than half of the discrepancy, and the remainder lacks a known reason. The sample data list about 27,000 clones, and roughly 90% of these were observed just once. The top ten clones comprise around 8% of the sample. A distance of 25 bases separates the germline ends of V and J, which lose 1 base and 6 bases respectively. The germline V gene gives CDR1 as SGHVS and CDR2 as FNYEAQ. The CDR3 goes from the cysteine to the phenylalanine over 19 residues. CDR3 DNA is the only sequence kept; it has 57 bases, read in frame from the first base.

This TCR came from a female donor with multiple sclerosis, enrolled in a pregnancy study. The sequencing used CD8+ T cells from peripheral blood mononuclear cells, collected in the second trimester of pregnancy. The receptor chain draws on TRBV7-6 and TRBJ1-3; the D gene is unclear. The DNA sequence follows: TGTGCCAGCAGCTTAGTTACAGCTTATACCGGTGGATTGAAAAACACCATATATTTT. Its protein reads: CASSLVTAYTGGLKNTIYF.